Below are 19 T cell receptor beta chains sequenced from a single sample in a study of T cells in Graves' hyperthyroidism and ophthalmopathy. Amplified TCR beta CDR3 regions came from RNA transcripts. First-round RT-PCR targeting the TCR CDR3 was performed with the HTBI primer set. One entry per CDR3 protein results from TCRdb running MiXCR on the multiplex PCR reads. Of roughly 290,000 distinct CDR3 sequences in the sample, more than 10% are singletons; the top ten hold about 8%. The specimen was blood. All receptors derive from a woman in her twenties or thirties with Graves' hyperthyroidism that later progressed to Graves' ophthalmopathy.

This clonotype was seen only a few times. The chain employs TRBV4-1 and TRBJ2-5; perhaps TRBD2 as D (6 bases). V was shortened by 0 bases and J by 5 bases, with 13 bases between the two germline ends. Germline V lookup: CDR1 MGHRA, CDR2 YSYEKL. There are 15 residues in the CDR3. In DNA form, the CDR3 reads TGCGCCAGCAGCCAAGAGCAAAAACGGGGGGAGACCCAGTACTTC. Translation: CASSQEQKRGETQYF.

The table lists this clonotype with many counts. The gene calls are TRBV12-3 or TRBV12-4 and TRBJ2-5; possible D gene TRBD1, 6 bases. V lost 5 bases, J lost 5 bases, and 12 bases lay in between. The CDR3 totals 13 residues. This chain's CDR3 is CASSRTVLETQYF. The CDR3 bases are TGTGCCAGCAGTCGGACAGTCCTGGAGACCCAGTACTTC.

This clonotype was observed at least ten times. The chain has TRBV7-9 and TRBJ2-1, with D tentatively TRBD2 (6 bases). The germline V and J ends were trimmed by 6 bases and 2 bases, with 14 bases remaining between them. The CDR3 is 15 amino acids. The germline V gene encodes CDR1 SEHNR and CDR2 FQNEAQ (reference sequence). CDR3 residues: CASSPGTGAYNEQFF. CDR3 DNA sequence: TGTGCCAGCAGTCCCGGGACTGGGGCCTACAATGAGCAGTTCTTC. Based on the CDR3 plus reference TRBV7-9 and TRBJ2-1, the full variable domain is DTGVSQNPRHKITKRGQNVTFRCDPISEHNRLYWYRQTLGQGPEFLTYFQNEAQLEKSRLLSDRFSAERPKGSFSTLEIQRTEQGDSAMYLCASSPGTGAYNEQFFGPGTRLTVL.

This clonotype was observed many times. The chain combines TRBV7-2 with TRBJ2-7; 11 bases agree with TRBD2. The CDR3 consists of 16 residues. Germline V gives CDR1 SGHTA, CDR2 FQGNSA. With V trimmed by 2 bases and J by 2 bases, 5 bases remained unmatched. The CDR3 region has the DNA TGTGCCAGCAGCTTAACGGGGACTAGCGGTACCTACGAGCAGTACTTC. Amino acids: CASSLTGTSGTYEQYF. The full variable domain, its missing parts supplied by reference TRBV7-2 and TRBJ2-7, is GAGVSQSPSNKVTEKGKDVELRCDPISGHTALYWYRQSLGQGLEFLIYFQGNSAPDKSGLPSDRFSAERTGGSVSTLTIQRTQQEDSAVYLCASSLTGTSGTYEQYFGPGTRLTVT.

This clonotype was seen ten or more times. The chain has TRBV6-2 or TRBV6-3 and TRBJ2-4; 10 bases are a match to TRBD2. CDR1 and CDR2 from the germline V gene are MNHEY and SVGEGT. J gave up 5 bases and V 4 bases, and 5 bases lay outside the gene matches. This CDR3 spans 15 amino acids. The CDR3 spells CASSFSGRAQNIQYF. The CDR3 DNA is TGTGCCAGCAGTTTCAGCGGGAGGGCCCAAAACATTCAGTACTTC.

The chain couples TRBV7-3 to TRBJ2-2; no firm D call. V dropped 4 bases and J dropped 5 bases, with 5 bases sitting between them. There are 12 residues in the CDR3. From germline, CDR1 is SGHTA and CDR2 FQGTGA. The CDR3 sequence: CASSYLTGELFF. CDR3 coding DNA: TGTGCCAGCAGCTACCTTACCGGGGAGCTGTTTTTT.

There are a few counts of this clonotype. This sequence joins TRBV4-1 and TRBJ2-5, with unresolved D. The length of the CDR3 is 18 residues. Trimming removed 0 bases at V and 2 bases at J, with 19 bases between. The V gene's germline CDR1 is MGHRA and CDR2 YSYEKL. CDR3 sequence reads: CASSQDLPPSGPQETQYF. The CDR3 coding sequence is TGCGCCAGCAGCCAAGACCTCCCCCCCTCCGGGCCACAAGAGACCCAGTACTTC.

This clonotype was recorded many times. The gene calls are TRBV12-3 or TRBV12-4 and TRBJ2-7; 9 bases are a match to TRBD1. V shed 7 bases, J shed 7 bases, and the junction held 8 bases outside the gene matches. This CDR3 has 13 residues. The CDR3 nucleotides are TGTGCCAGCACCCCGGGACAGGGCCGTGAGCAGTACTTC. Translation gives CASTPGQGREQYF.

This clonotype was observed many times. The CDR3 DNA sequence: TGTGCCAGCAAGGGGTCTGGGGCCAACGTCCTGACTTTC. Translated, it gives CASKGSGANVLTF. V usage is TRBV2 and J usage is TRBJ2-6; a weak D match, TRBD1 (5 bases). The CDR3 extends over 13 amino acids. From germline, CDR1 is SNHLY and CDR2 FYNNEI. Trimming removed 7 bases from V and 1 base from J, with 5 bases in between.

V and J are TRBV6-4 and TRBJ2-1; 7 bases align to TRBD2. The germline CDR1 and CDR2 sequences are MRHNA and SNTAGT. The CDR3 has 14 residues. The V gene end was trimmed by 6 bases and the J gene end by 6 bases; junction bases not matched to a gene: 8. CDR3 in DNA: TGTGCCAGCAGCCCGGGACTACGATCCAATGAGCAGTTCTTC. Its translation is CASSPGLRSNEQFF.

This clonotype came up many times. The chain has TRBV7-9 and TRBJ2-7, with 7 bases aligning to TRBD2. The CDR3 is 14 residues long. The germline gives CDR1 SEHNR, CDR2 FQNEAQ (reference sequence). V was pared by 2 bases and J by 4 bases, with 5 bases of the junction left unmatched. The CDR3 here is CASSLSLAVYEQYF. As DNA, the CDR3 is TGTGCCAGCAGCTTATCGCTAGCGGTTTACGAGCAGTACTTC.

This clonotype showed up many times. CDR3 coding DNA: TGTGCCAGCAGCTGGACAGACCAAGAGACCCAGTACTTC. Residues: CASSWTDQETQYF. The chain combines TRBV7-8 with TRBJ2-5, with D possibly matching TRBD1 (6 bases). Trimming left V 4 bases short and J 0 bases short, with 6 bases between. In germline, CDR1 is SGHVS, CDR2 FQNEAQ. The CDR3 sequence is 13 residues long.

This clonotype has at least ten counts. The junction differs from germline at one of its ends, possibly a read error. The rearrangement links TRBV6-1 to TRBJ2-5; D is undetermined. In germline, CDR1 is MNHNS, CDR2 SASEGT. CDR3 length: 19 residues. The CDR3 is CASTHSYPIEMRNQGTQYF. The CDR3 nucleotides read TGTGCCAGCACCCACAGCTACCCGATCGAGATGAGGAACCAAGGGACCCAGTACTTC.

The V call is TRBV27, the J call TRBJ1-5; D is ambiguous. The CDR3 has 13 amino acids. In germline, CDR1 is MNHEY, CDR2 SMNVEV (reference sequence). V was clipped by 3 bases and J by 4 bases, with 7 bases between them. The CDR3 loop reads CASSFSVNQPQHF. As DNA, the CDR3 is TGTGCCAGCAGTTTTTCCGTAAATCAGCCCCAGCATTTT.

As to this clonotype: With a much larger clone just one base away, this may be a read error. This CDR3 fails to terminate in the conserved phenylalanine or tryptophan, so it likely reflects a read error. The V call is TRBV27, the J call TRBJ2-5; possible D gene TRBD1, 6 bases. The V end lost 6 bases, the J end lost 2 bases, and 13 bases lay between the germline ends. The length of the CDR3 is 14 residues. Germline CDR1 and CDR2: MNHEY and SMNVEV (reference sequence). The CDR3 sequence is CASRLTGLQETQYY. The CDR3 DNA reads TGTGCCAGCAGATTGACAGGTCTACAAGAGACCCAGTACTAC.

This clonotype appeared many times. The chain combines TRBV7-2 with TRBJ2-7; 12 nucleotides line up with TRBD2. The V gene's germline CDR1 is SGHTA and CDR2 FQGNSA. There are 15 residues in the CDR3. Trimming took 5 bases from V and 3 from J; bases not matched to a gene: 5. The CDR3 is CASSETSGGFYEQYF. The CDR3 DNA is TGTGCCAGCAGCGAGACTAGCGGGGGTTTCTACGAGCAGTACTTC.

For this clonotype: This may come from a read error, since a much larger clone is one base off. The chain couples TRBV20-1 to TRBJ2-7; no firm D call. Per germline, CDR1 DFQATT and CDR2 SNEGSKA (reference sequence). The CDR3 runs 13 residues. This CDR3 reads CSAFRSQLYGQYF. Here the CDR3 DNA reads TGCAGTGCTTTCCGATCCCAACTCTACGGGCAGTACTTC.

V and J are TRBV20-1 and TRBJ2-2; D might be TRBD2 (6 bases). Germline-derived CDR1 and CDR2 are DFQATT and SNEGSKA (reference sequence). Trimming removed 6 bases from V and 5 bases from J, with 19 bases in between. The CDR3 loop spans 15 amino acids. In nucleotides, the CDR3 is TGCAGTGCCGGGGCCCCGGGACTCATGACCGGGGAGCTGTTTTTT. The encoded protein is CSAGAPGLMTGELFF.

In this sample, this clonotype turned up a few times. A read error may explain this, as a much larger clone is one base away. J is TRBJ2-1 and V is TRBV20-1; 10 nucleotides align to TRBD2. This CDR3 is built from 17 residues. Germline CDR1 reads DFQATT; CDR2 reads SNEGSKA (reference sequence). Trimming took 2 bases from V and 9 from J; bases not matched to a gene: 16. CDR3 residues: CSARSSGRARTMSEQFF. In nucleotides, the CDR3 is TGCAGTGCTAGAAGCAGCGGGAGGGCCCGGACAATGTCTGAGCAGTTCTTC.